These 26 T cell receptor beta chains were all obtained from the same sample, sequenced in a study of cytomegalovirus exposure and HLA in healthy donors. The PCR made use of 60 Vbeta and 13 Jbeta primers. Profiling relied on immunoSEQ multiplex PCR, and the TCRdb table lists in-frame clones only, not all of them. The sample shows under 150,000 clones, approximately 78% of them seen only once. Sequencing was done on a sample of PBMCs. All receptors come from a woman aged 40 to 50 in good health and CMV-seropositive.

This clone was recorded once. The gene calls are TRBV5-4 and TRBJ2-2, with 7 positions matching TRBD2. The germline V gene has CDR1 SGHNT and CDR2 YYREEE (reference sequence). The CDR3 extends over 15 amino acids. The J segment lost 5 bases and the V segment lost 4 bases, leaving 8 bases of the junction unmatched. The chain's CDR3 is CASSVGGKPTGELFF. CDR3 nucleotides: TGTGCCAGCAGCGTGGGAGGGAAACCAACCGGGGAGCTGTTTTTT.

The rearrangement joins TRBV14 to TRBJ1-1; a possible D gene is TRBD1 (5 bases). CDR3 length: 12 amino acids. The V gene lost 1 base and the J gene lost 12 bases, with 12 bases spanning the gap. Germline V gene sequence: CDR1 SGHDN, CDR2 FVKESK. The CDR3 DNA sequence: TGTGCCAGCAGCCAAGTGGGCAGGGCTTCTTTCTTT. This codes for CASSQVGRASFF.

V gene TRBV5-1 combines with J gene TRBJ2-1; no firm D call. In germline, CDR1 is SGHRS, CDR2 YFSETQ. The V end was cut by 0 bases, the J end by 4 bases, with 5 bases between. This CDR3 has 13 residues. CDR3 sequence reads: CASSLGQYNEQFF. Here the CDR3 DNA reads TGCGCCAGCAGCTTGGGTCAATACAATGAGCAGTTCTTC.

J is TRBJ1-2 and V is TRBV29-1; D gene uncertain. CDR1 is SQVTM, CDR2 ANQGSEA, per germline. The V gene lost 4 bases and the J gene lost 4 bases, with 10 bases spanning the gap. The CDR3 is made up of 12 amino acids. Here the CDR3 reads CSVGPGGYGYTF. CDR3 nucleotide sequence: TGCAGCGTTGGGCCCGGCGGCTATGGCTACACCTTC.

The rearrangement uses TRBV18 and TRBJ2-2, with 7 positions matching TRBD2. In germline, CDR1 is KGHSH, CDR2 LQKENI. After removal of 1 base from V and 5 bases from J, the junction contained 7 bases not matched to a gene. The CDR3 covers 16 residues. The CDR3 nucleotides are TGTGCCAGCTCACCACAAGAGGCGGGAGTTACCGGGGAGCTGTTTTTT. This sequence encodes CASSPQEAGVTGELFF.

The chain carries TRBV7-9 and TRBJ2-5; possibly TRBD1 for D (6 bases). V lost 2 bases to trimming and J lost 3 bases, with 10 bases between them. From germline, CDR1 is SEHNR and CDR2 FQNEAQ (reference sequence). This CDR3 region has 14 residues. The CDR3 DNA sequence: TGTGCCAGCAGCTTAAGCCGACAGGAAGAGACCCAGTACTTC. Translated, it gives CASSLSRQEETQYF.

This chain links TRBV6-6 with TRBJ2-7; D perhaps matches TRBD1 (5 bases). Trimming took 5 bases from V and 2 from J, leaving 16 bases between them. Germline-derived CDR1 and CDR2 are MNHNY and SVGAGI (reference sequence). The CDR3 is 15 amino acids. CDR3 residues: CASSRSAQVPYEQYF. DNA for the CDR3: TGTGCCAGCAGTCGATCTGCACAGGTACCCTACGAGCAGTACTTC.

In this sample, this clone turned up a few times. The CDR3: CASSPGTAPNEQFF. The CDR3 bases are TGTGCCAGCAGCCCCGGGACAGCACCTAATGAGCAGTTCTTC. This chain joins TRBV11-2 and TRBJ2-1, with 7 positions matching TRBD1. Germline CDR1 SGHAT, CDR2 FQNNGV. This CDR3 contains 14 residues. J was trimmed by 7 bases and V by 5 bases; bases with no gene match: 8.

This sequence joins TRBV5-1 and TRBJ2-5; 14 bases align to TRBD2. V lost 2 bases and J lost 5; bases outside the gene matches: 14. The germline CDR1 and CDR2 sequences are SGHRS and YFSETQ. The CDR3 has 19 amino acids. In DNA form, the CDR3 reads TGCGCCAGCAGCTTACAGCCGATCGGGACTAGCGGGAGTTTGGAGACCCAGTACTTC. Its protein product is CASSLQPIGTSGSLETQYF.

The CDR3 loop reads CASSLAQLGLHHTDTQYF. In DNA form, the CDR3 reads TGCGCCAGCAGCTTGGCCCAATTGGGCTTACACCACACAGATACGCAGTATTTT. V is TRBV5-1 and J is TRBJ2-3; D call uncertain. The germline V and J ends were trimmed by 0 bases and 2 bases, with 19 bases remaining between them. This CDR3 has 18 amino acids. The germline gives CDR1 SGHRS, CDR2 YFSETQ.

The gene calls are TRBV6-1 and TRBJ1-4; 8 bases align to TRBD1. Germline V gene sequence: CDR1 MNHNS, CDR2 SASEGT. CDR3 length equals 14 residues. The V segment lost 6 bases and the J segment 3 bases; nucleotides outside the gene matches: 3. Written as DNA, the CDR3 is TGTGCCAGCAGGAACAGGGGGGCTAATGAAAAACTGTTTTTT. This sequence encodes CASRNRGANEKLFF.

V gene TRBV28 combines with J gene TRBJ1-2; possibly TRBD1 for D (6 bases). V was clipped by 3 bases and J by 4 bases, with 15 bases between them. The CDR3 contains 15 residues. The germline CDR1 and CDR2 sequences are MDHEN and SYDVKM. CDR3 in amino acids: CASSFGGQRRYGYTF. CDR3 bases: TGTGCCAGCAGTTTCGGCGGACAGAGACGCTATGGCTACACCTTC.

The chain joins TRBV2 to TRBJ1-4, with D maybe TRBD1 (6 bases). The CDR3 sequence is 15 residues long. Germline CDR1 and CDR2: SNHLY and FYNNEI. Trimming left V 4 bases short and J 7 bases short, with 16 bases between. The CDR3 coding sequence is TGTGCCAGCAGTGGCCGGGACACTTTGGGTGAAAAACTGTTTTTT. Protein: CASSGRDTLGEKLFF.

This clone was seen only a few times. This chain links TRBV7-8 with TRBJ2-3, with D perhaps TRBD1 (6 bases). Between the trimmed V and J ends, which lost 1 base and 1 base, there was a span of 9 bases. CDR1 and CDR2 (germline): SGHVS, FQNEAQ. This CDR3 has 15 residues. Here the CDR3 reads CASSLGGGGTDTQYF. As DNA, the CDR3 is TGTGCCAGCAGCTTAGGAGGGGGAGGCACAGATACGCAGTATTTT.

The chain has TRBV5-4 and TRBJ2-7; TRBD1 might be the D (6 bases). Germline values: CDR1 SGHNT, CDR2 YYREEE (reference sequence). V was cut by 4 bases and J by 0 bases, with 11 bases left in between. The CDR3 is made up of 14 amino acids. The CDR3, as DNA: TGTGCCAGCAGCAACCGGGACACCTCCTACGAGCAGTACTTC. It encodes CASSNRDTSYEQYF. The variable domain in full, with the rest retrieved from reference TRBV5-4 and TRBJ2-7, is ETGVTQSPTHLIKTRGQQVTLRCSSQSGHNTVSWYQQALGQGPQFIFQYYREEENGRGNFPPRFSGLQFPNYSSELNVNALELDDSALYLCASSNRDTSYEQYFGPGTRLTVT.

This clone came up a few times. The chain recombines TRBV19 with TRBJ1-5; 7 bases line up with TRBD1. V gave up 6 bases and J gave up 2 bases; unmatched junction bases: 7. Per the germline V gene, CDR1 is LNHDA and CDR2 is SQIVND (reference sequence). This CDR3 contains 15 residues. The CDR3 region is CASSPGGYGNQPQHF. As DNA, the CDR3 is TGTGCCAGTAGCCCAGGGGGATACGGCAATCAGCCCCAGCATTTT.

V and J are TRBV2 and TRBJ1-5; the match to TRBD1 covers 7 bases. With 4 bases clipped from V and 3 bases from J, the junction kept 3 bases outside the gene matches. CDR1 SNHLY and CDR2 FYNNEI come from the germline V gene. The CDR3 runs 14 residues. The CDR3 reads CASSGDRVNQPQHF. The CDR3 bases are TGTGCCAGCAGTGGAGACAGGGTCAATCAGCCCCAGCATTTT.

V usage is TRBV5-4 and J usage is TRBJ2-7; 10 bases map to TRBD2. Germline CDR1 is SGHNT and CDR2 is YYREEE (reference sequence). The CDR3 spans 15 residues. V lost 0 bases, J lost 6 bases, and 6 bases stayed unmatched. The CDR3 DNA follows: TGTGCCAGCAGCTTGGACCTAGCGGGAGTTCGCGAGCAGTACTTC. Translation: CASSLDLAGVREQYF. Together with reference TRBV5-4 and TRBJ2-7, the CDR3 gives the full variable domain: ETGVTQSPTHLIKTRGQQVTLRCSSQSGHNTVSWYQQALGQGPQFIFQYYREEENGRGNFPPRFSGLQFPNYSSELNVNALELDDSALYLCASSLDLAGVREQYFGPGTRLTVT.

As DNA, the CDR3 is TGTGCCAGCAGCGCTAGTGTAGGCGAGCAGTACTTC. It is translated as CASSASVGEQYF. This chain connects TRBV5-5 to TRBJ2-7; the D is unclear. The V end was cut by 4 bases, the J end by 6 bases, with 11 bases between. Per germline, CDR1 SGHKS and CDR2 YYEKEE (reference sequence). This CDR3 has 12 residues. Full variable domain (remainder filled in from reference TRBV5-5 and TRBJ2-7): DAGVTQSPTHLIKTRGQQVTLRCSPISGHKSVSWYQQVLGQGPQFIFQYYEKEERGRGNFPDRFSARQFPNYSSELNVNALLLGDSALYLCASSASVGEQYFGPGTRLTVT.

The CDR3 loop is CASRQDRGTDTQYF. DNA of the CDR3: TGTGCCAGCAGGCAGGACCGCGGGACAGATACGCAGTATTTT. The chain joins TRBV11-3 to TRBJ2-3; D perhaps matches TRBD2 (5 bases). The V and J ends lost 6 bases and 3 bases respectively, with 13 bases between them. The CDR3 consists of 14 residues. The V gene's germline CDR1 is SGHNT and CDR2 YENEEA. The entire variable domain, with the rest obtained from reference TRBV11-3 and TRBJ2-3, is as follows: EAGVVQSPRYKIIEKKQPVAFWCNPISGHNTLYWYLQNLGQGPELLIRYENEEAVDDSQLPKDRFSAERLKGVDSTLKIQPAELGDSAVYLCASRQDRGTDTQYFGPGTRLTVL.

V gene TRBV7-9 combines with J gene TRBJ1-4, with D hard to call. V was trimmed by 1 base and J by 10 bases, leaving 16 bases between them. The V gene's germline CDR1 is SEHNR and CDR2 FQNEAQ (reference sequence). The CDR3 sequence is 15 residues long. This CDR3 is CASSLVALGGGKLFF. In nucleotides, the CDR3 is TGTGCCAGCAGCTTAGTTGCCTTGGGAGGCGGAAAACTGTTTTTT.

CDR3 protein: CASSLKGLAGGHNEQFF. In DNA, the CDR3 is TGTGCCAGCAGCTTAAAGGGACTAGCGGGAGGTCACAATGAGCAGTTCTTC. The V gene is TRBV7-9, the J gene TRBJ2-1; TRBD2 matches at 15 bases. The CDR3 spans 17 residues. After removal of 2 bases from V and 5 bases from J, the junction contained 4 bases not matched to a gene. Germline CDR1 is SEHNR and CDR2 is FQNEAQ (reference sequence). Full variable domain (remainder filled in from reference TRBV7-9 and TRBJ2-1): DTGVSQNPRHKITKRGQNVTFRCDPISEHNRLYWYRQTLGQGPEFLTYFQNEAQLEKSRLLSDRFSAERPKGSFSTLEIQRTEQGDSAMYLCASSLKGLAGGHNEQFFGPGTRLTVL.

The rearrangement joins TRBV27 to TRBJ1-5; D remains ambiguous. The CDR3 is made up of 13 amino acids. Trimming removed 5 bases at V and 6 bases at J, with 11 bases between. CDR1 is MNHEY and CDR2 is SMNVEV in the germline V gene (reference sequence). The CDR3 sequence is CASSLSHIQPQHF. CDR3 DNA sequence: TGTGCCAGCAGTCTCTCCCACATTCAGCCCCAGCATTTT.

The CDR3 DNA sequence: TGTGCCAGCAGTACAATCCGGGACAGCTACGAGCAGTACTTC. It encodes CASSTIRDSYEQYF. The rearrangement joins TRBV7-2 to TRBJ2-7, with 7 bases lining up with TRBD1. Germline lookup yields CDR1 SGHTA and CDR2 FQGNSA. This CDR3 has 14 residues. The ends lost 6 bases at V and 3 bases at J; junction bases unmatched: 8.

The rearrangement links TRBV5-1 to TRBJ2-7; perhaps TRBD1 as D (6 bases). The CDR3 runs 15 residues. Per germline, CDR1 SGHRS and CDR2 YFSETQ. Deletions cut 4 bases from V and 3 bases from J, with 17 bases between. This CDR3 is CASSVGGRPIYEQYF. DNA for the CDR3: TGCGCCAGCAGCGTAGGGGGACGGCCGATCTACGAGCAGTACTTC.

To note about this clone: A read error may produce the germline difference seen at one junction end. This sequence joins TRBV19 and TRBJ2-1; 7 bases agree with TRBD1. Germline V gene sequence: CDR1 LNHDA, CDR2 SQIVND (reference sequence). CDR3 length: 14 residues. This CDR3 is CASRIGTDYNEQFF. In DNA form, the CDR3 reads TGTGCCAGTAGGATAGGGACAGATTACAATGAGCAGTTCTTC.